These 17 T cell receptor beta chains were all obtained from the same sample, sequenced in a study of radiotherapy plus CTLA-4 blockade in lung cancer. Libraries were prepared by immunoSEQ multiplex PCR; TCRdb keeps only in-frame clonotypes and omits some of them. The data show roughly 54,000 clones, 80% to 90% seen once. Sequences were derived from peripheral blood, sampled from a patient treated with radiotherapy plus ipilimumab. The receptors originated from a human donor with non-small cell lung cancer whose response to radiotherapy plus ipilimumab could not be evaluated.

The J gene is TRBJ2-7, the V gene TRBV28, with D possibly TRBD1 on 5 matching bases. Germline lookup yields CDR1 MDHEN and CDR2 SYDVKM. The CDR3 sequence is 15 residues long. V shed 3 bases and J shed 1 base, with 13 bases lying between them. CDR3 protein: CASSFSRGSSYEQYF. The CDR3 DNA follows: TGTGCCAGCAGTTTCTCAAGGGGCAGTTCCTACGAGCAGTACTTC.

V is TRBV19 and J is TRBJ2-1; no clear D gene. This CDR3 comprises 12 residues. V lost 4 bases and J 10 bases, leaving 11 bases between the germline ends. The germline CDR1 and CDR2 sequences are LNHDA and SQIVND (reference sequence). The CDR3 bases are TGTGCCAGTAGTACTAAAACGAAGGAGCAGTTCTTC. It specifies CASSTKTKEQFF.

The chain combines TRBV19 with TRBJ2-1, with TRBD2 identical over 13 bases. Unmatched junction bases numbered 8, after V lost 11 bases and J lost 7 bases. The CDR3 spans 14 residues. CDR1 is LNHDA and CDR2 is SQIVND in the germline V gene (reference sequence). The CDR3 nucleotides are TGTGCCGGGCCGGGGACTAGCGGGGCTAATGAGCAGTTCTTC. Its translation: CAGPGTSGANEQFF.

This clone appeared once. The rearrangement links TRBV9 to TRBJ1-3; D unresolved. CDR1 is SGDLS, CDR2 YYNGEE, per germline. Between the trimmed V and J ends, which lost 4 bases and 0 bases, there was a span of 8 bases. This CDR3 is built from 14 residues. The CDR3, as DNA: TGTGCCAGCAGCCCACAGTTCTCTGGAAACACCATATATTTT. Translating it yields CASSPQFSGNTIYF.

The chain carries TRBV30 and TRBJ1-4; 8 nucleotides match TRBD1. The germline gives CDR1 GTSNPN, CDR2 SVGIG (reference sequence). The CDR3 is 14 residues long. Trimming removed 5 bases from V and 2 bases from J; junction bases left unmatched: 4. In nucleotides, the CDR3 is TGTGCCTGGGCAGGGGGCTTGACTAATGAAAAACTGTTTTTT. Translating gives CAWAGGLTNEKLFF.

The chain carries TRBV7-3 and TRBJ2-2; D perhaps matches TRBD2 (6 bases). The CDR3 runs 14 residues. Germline CDR1 and CDR2: SGHTA and FQGTGA. Trimming took off 4 bases at V and 6 bases at J, with 12 bases between the two ends. The chain's CDR3 is CASSSTPGAGELFF. Written as DNA, the CDR3 is TGTGCCAGCAGCTCTACTCCGGGGGCCGGGGAGCTGTTTTTT. Using reference TRBV7-3 and TRBJ2-2 for the parts outside the CDR3, the full variable domain is GAGVSQTPSNKVTEKGKYVELRCDPISGHTALYWYRQSLGQGPEFLIYFQGTGAADDSGLPNDRFFAVRPEGSVSTLKIQRTERGDSAVYLCASSSTPGAGELFFGEGSRLTVL.

The rearrangement joins TRBV27 to TRBJ2-3; tentatively, D is TRBD2 (5 bases). V was clipped by 1 base and J by 4 bases, with 12 bases between them. Germline lookup yields CDR1 MNHEY and CDR2 SMNVEV (reference sequence). CDR3 size: 15 residues. CDR3 DNA sequence: TGTGCCAGCAGTTTATTAGCGACCCACGCAGATACGCAGTATTTT. As protein: CASSLLATHADTQYF.

This chain joins TRBV2 and TRBJ2-7; 7 nucleotides match TRBD1. With V trimmed by 5 bases and J by 1 base, 8 bases remained unmatched. CDR1 is SNHLY, CDR2 FYNNEI, per germline. CDR3 length: 15 residues. The CDR3 region has the DNA TGTGCCAGCAGTAGAACAGGGGCCGCGTCCTACGAGCAGTACTTC. Translating it yields CASSRTGAASYEQYF.

This sequence joins TRBV19 and TRBJ2-2, with 10 bases aligning to TRBD2. CDR1 and CDR2 from the germline V gene are LNHDA and SQIVND (reference sequence). V trimming: 5 bases; J trimming: 1 base; junction bases outside the gene matches: 4. The CDR3 length is 16 residues. The CDR3 DNA follows: TGTGCCAGTAGTCTACGGACTAGCGGGAACACCGGGGAGCTGTTTTTT. Its protein product is CASSLRTSGNTGELFF.

The CDR3 sequence: CASRPPAPGYNEQFF. CDR3 nucleotides: TGTGCCAGCAGACCACCAGCCCCCGGGTACAATGAGCAGTTCTTC. The genes are TRBV27 and TRBJ2-1, with D unclear. CDR3 length: 15 residues. CDR1 and CDR2 from the germline V gene are MNHEY and SMNVEV (reference sequence). Trimming stripped 6 bases from V and 4 bases from J, with 16 bases between.

The chain joins TRBV7-3 to TRBJ2-5, with D possibly matching TRBD1 (6 bases). Germline lookup yields CDR1 SGHTA and CDR2 FQGTGA. V was pared by 5 bases and J by 4 bases, with 11 bases between. There are 13 residues in the CDR3. CDR3 in amino acids: CASSRGMLETQYF. Here the CDR3 DNA reads TGTGCCAGCAGCAGGGGGATGTTAGAGACCCAGTACTTC.

The gene calls are TRBV29-1 and TRBJ1-2; perhaps TRBD1 as D (5 bases). This CDR3 has 13 amino acids. The ends were cut back, 6 bases at V and 0 bases at J, with 11 bases in the middle. Germline V gives CDR1 SQVTM, CDR2 ANQGSEA. The CDR3 here is CSVRVRPNYGYTF. The CDR3 nucleotides read TGCAGCGTCAGGGTGAGACCTAACTATGGCTACACCTTC.

V usage is TRBV9 and J usage is TRBJ2-3, with a tentative D call TRBD2 (6 bases). The CDR3 consists of 15 residues. V dropped 0 bases and J dropped 5 bases, with 13 bases sitting between them. Germline V gene sequence: CDR1 SGDLS, CDR2 YYNGEE. CDR3 sequence (DNA): TGTGCCAGCAGCGTAGCGGGAGTAGCTGAAGATACGCAGTATTTT. The encoded protein is CASSVAGVAEDTQYF.

The CDR3 region is CASSQEPLEGREQYF. In DNA form, the CDR3 reads TGCGCCAGCAGCCAAGAACCGCTTGAGGGGAGGGAGCAGTACTTC. The chain uses TRBV4-3 and TRBJ2-5; 7 bases map to TRBD2. With 0 bases clipped from V and 11 bases from J, the junction kept 12 bases outside the gene matches. CDR3 length: 15 residues. CDR1 LGHNA and CDR2 YSLEER come from the germline V gene.

V and J are TRBV29-1 and TRBJ1-2, with D possibly being TRBD1 (5 bases). The V and J ends lost 7 bases and 6 bases respectively, with 18 bases between them. The CDR3 runs to 13 residues. The germline V gene has CDR1 SQVTM and CDR2 ANQGSEA. The CDR3 DNA reads TGCAGCGCCGGACACCCTGAAGTAGATGGCTACACCTTC. Residues: CSAGHPEVDGYTF.

The chain recombines TRBV4-1 with TRBJ1-2; D might be TRBD1 (6 bases). The CDR3 extends over 20 amino acids. V was trimmed by 4 bases and J by 4 bases, leaving 31 bases between them. In germline, CDR1 is MGHRA, CDR2 YSYEKL. As DNA, the CDR3 is TGCGCCAGCAGCCCTAGCACGAAAATGGGGGCGGTTCGCCCTAGCTATGGCTACACCTTC. This gives the protein CASSPSTKMGAVRPSYGYTF.

This clone was found once. The chain is built from TRBV11-3 and TRBJ2-2; D unresolved. Germline loops: CDR1 SGHNT, CDR2 YENEEA. The CDR3 has 15 amino acids. Trimming left V 4 bases short and J 2 bases short, with 11 bases between. The CDR3 DNA sequence: TGTGCCAGCAGCTCGAGCCCATTCAACACCGGGGAGCTGTTTTTT. Translating it yields CASSSSPFNTGELFF.